The following is a T cell receptor (beta chain) sequence with its context. Its matching antigen is unknown. The sample comes from a study of post-analysis software for immune sequencing data. Broader study findings: The normalized Chao1 diversity of multiple sclerosis patients was significantly lower than that of controls. Comparison of patients with controls showed 4 to 6 TRBV segments more frequent in patients, TRBV5-6, TRBV5-1 and TRBV20-1 among them.

The authors incorporated unique molecular identifiers into the TCR beta cDNA libraries. Each sample of roughly 0.9 to 11 million input T cells yielded around 500,000 cDNA molecules, so each molecule approximated one T cell. TCRdb reprocessed the PCR reads with MiXCR, giving one entry per CDR3 protein. Among 650,000 to 900,000 distinct CDR3 sequences listed, 40% to 55% were seen once. The germline V gene has CDR1 SGHRS and CDR2 YFSETQ. CDR3 size: 15 residues. The rearrangement links TRBV5-1 to TRBJ2-7; weak D call: TRBD2 (6 bases). The end of the DNA aligns better with TRBJ2-5, so the J call may be wrong. This TCR was sampled from a girl aged 5-17 years with multiple sclerosis. Material for sequencing was blood. The CDR3 spells CASSPFLGRGETQYF. The CDR3 DNA reads as TGCGCCAGCAGCCCCTTTTTGGGGCGGGGAGAGACCCAGTACTTC.